This T cell receptor (beta chain) was retrieved from a study of cytomegalovirus exposure and HLA in healthy donors. Study-wide background: Across some 400 genotyped donors, about 81% landed in the Caucasian-associated ancestry cluster.

Whole-study findings and limits: Later analysis revealed greater clonal expansion in HLA-associated TCR beta chains than in equally common others. The records held CMV serostatus as the only immune exposure information. According to reports, the classifier identified cytomegalovirus status with high specificity and sensitivity.

V gave up 7 bases and J gave up 7 bases, with 19 bases separating them. The V gene's germline CDR1 is MNHNS and CDR2 SASEGT. This CDR3 contains 14 residues. In the PCR, 60 Vbeta and 13 Jbeta primers were used. Clones were read by immunoSEQ multiplex PCR, and TCRdb kept only the in-frame ones, dropping some. The sample contains 150,000 to 200,000 clones, roughly 79% of which appear only once. A remark on this clone: What it recognizes is unknown.

This TCR came from a woman aged 40 to 55 in good health and CMV-seronegative. The sequencing sample was made of PBMCs. This rearrangement joins TRBV6-1 to TRBJ1-2; tentative D call: TRBD1 (5 bases). The CDR3 region is CASKEDQGLGGYTF. CDR3 nucleotides: TGTGCCAGCAAAGAGGACCAGGGCCTGGGTGGCTACACCTTC.